This T cell receptor beta chain was sequenced in a study of blood T cell repertoires in COVID-19 (dated by TCRdb to 2018 to 2020). For the wider study: The collaborator samples originated in the United States, Italy and Spain and spanned the acute and convalescent phases of COVID-19. Deeply sampled blood TCRbeta repertoires from subjects exposed to, actively infected with, or recovered from COVID-19 were included in the dataset. Where HLA class I and class II types were available, the types were taken from metadata supplied by the sample provider, not from assay-based typing. A freely available public database, intended as a resource for researchers studying the immune response to SARS-CoV-2, is where the repertoires were released. The prospective study material was composed of cDNA or gDNA derived from T cells, B-cell-depleted T cells, or PBMCs. Nearly every sample came with metadata listing a de-identified subject ID, COVID-19 status, age in years and sex. The samples were drawn from the first 160 participants of the ongoing ImmuneRACE study and from 950 to 1,500 subjects provided by 6 global collaborators.

There are many counts of this clone. Its binding antigen is unknown. Nothing much larger sits one base from this clone, and base qualities are not available. V lost 0 bases and J lost 6 bases, and the count of bases not matched to a germline gene is 2. Counted from cysteine to phenylalanine, this CDR3 has 14 amino acids. The read is trimmed to its CDR3 DNA, 42 bases read in frame from base 1. In the germline V gene, CDR1 corresponds to SGHTA and CDR2 to FQGTGA. The immunoSEQ Assay, a bias-controlled multiplex PCR, was used to amplify TCRbeta CDR3 regions from genomic DNA. As for the original processing: The number of nucleated cells in each sample was estimated by amplification of reference gene primers within the assay. To quantify the absolute abundance of each unique TCRbeta CDR3 rearrangement, sequence reads were collapsed and filtered. For each sample, productive Simpson clonality was calculated by taking the square root of Simpson's diversity index across productive rearrangements. In its TCRdb copy, this immuneACCESS table keeps in-frame sequences only and misses some clones. Where compared with another copy, unresolved V genes explain less than half of these, and the others have no known cause. V, J and clone size reflect that table, while D and trimming were determined from the DNA. Within this sample are about 140,000 clones, with approximately 86% of them counted one time only. Of the sample, 6.2% falls within the top ten clones.

Participants in the prospective study were enrolled through a virtual design, were aged roughly 18 to 100 years, and lived in 24 United States geographic areas. Cohort assignment in the prospective study relied on participant-reported clinical history from a screening survey and a study questionnaire. Recovered participants in ImmuneRACE Cohort 3 were defined as having two consecutive negative NP/OP PCR tests, clearance from a healthcare professional, or resolution of symptoms. In the prospective study, whole blood, serum and a nasopharyngeal or oropharyngeal swab were collected from each participant by mobile phlebotomists. Prospective study participants could optionally give additional blood draws and questionnaires over an approximately 2-month period. Blood samples from the prospective study were shipped frozen or at room temperature prior to DNA extraction. Study-wide findings and limitations: How much clinical and demographic metadata was included differed by source and by participant, and the metadata was provided uncurated.

Sequenced: PBMCs or T cells enriched from blood (not recorded which). The receptor's source is a woman aged 40-49 years who had recovered from COVID-19. The chain links TRBV7-3 with TRBJ2-1, and TRBD2 matches 7 of the central bases. The nucleotide sequence reads as follows: TGTGCCAGCAGCTTAACAGGGAGGGGCAATGAGCAGTTCTTC. Its coded protein is CASSLTGRGNEQFF.